The 8 T cell receptor beta chains below come from one sample, sequenced in a study of blood T cell repertoires in COVID-19. Measured with immunoSEQ multiplex PCR; TCRdb has only the in-frame clones, and not every one. The sample has some 530,000 clones, roughly 85% seen once. The sequencing input was peripheral blood. These receptors all come from a human donor in a cohort sampled during active COVID-19.

In the case of this clone: The sample carries other DNA sequences with the same CDR3. This sequence joins TRBV30 and TRBJ1-4, with a tentative D call TRBD1 (5 bases). CDR1 is GTSNPN and CDR2 is SVGIG in the germline V gene (reference sequence). The CDR3 is made up of 12 amino acids. V was pared by 0 bases and J by 8 bases, with 7 bases between. This CDR3 is CAWSVRGEKLFF. The CDR3 DNA follows: TGTGCCTGGAGTGTACGGGGGGAAAAACTGTTTTTT.

The table lists this clone with many counts. The chain recombines TRBV19 with TRBJ1-5; 9 bases are a match to TRBD1. Germline V CDR1 and CDR2: LNHDA, SQIVND (reference sequence). The CDR3 is made up of 18 amino acids. V shed 9 bases, J shed 2 bases, and the junction held 17 bases outside the gene matches. The CDR3 DNA reads as TGTGCCAGCTCCGGGACAGGGAATGGGATAGGCGGCAATCAGCCCCAGCATTTT. It specifies CASSGTGNGIGGNQPQHF.

The CDR3 nucleotides are TGTGCCAGCAGAAGGGGGTGGGCTGAAGCTTTCTTT. It yields the protein CASRRGWAEAFF. The gene calls are TRBV28 and TRBJ1-1, with a weak D call TRBD1 (6 bases). The CDR3 spans 12 residues. Trimming took 6 bases from V and 6 from J, leaving 11 bases between them. The germline CDR1 and CDR2 sequences are MDHEN and SYDVKM.

The V and J genes are TRBV19 and TRBJ2-2, with D possibly TRBD1 on 6 matching bases. Germline V lookup: CDR1 LNHDA, CDR2 SQIVND (reference sequence). The length of the CDR3 is 16 residues. V dropped 5 bases and J dropped 3 bases, with 16 bases sitting between them. This CDR3 is CASSQRGTPHTGELFF. The CDR3 DNA reads TGTGCCAGTAGTCAGAGGGGGACACCACACACCGGGGAGCTGTTTTTT.

The chain has TRBV5-1 and TRBJ2-7, with 10 bases matching TRBD1. From germline, CDR1 is SGHRS and CDR2 YFSETQ. The V segment lost 1 base and the J segment 2 bases; nucleotides outside the gene matches: 12. This CDR3 is 18 amino acids long. The CDR3 DNA is TGCGCCAGCAGCTTGAGAGGGACAGGGGCGTCAGGGACCTACGAGCAGTACTTC. It codes for CASSLRGTGASGTYEQYF.

This clone was observed once. The gene calls are TRBV18 and TRBJ1-3; D unresolved. The CDR3 covers 13 residues. Germline V lookup: CDR1 KGHSH, CDR2 LQKENI. V gave up 2 bases and J gave up 9 bases, with 11 bases separating them. CDR3 nucleotide sequence: TGTGCCAGCTCACCAAACAGTTACTCCACCATATATTTT. This gives the protein CASSPNSYSTIYF.

Only one count was recorded for this clone. The identical CDR3 is also encoded by other nucleotide sequences in the sample. As DNA, the CDR3 is TGCGCCAGCAGCGCGGACAGGAACACCGGGGAGCTGTTTTTT. Its translation: CASSADRNTGELFF. V gene TRBV5-1 combines with J gene TRBJ2-2, with D possibly matching TRBD1 (6 bases). The V end lost 4 bases, the J end lost 1 base, and 8 bases lay between the germline ends. Germline assignment: CDR1 SGHRS and CDR2 YFSETQ. This CDR3 contains 14 residues.

This chain links TRBV2 with TRBJ1-2, with D possibly matching TRBD1 (5 bases). In germline, CDR1 is SNHLY, CDR2 FYNNEI. This CDR3 has 15 residues. Trimming removed 10 bases at V and 0 bases at J, with 18 bases between. The chain's CDR3 is CAITLSGKANYGYTF. For the CDR3, the DNA is TGTGCCATAACCTTATCAGGGAAAGCTAACTATGGCTACACCTTC.